A selection of T cell receptor beta chains follows, all from one sample in a study of glioma-infiltrating T cells. TCRdb re-called the multiplex PCR reads with MiXCR, one entry per CDR3 protein. The sample contains 90,000 to 110,000 distinct CDR3 sequences, approximately 26% of which appear only once. Sequencing was carried out using glioma tissue, nonneoplastic brain tissue, or PBMCs (not recorded which). The receptors come from a human donor with low-grade glioma or glioblastoma, undergoing nonglioma brain surgery, or in good health (not recorded which). CDR3s include the opening cysteine and the closing phenylalanine or tryptophan. The D gene is left open where the match is weak. Not every row has a clone size; where given, it reads once, few, many or a size class.

TGTGCCAGCAGCTTGGATGAGAGCGGGCGCACAGGTACGCAGTATTTT,CASSLDESGRTGTQYF,TRBV5-4,-,-,TRBJ2-3
TGTGCCAGCTCACCACTGGCTCCGCAAGAGACCCAGTACTTC,CASSPLAPQETQYF,TRBV18,many,-,TRBJ2-5
TGTGCCAGCAGCCCAAGGACAGGGGAGGCAGATACGCAGTATTTT,CASSPRTGEADTQYF,TRBV7-9,many,TRBD1,TRBJ2-3
TGTGCCAGCAGTTACGGCAGGGGATCCGGGGAGCTGTTTTTT,CASSYGRGSGELFF,TRBV27,many,-,TRBJ2-2
TGTGCCAGCAGCGCCCAGACAGGGGCTAGCGAGCAGTACTTC,CASSAQTGASEQYF,TRBV12-3/TRBV12-4,few,TRBD1,TRBJ2-7
TGTGCCACCAGCGGAGTTCAAGATACGCAGTATTTT,CATSGVQDTQYF,TRBV15,many,-,TRBJ2-3
TGTGCCAGCACTGGGATGCTAGCGGGGGGGCAAGATACGCAGTATTTT,CASTGMLAGGQDTQYF,TRBV7-2,-,TRBD2,TRBJ2-3
TGTGCCAGCACCGGGGGCCCACGGAACGAGCAGTACTTC,CASTGGPRNEQYF,TRBV28,-,-,TRBJ2-7
TGTGCCAGCAGTTTCCGGGAAAATAGCAATCAGCCCCAGCATTTT,CASSFRENSNQPQHF,TRBV27,many,-,TRBJ1-5
TGTGCCAGCAGTTTAGCGGGGGGGCCAGGGGCTGAAGCTTTCTTT,CASSLAGGPGAEAFF,TRBV28,many,-,TRBJ1-1
TGTGCCAGCAGCTGGGCGCTAGCGGGAAACGGGCCGGCCAATGAGCAGTTCTTC,CASSWALAGNGPANEQFF,TRBV7-2,-,TRBD2,TRBJ2-1
TGTGCCTGGAGTGTGGGGGGACGGCAGCCCCATCATTTT,CAWSVGGRQPHHF,TRBV30,-,-,TRBJ1-5
TGCAGTGCTAAAACACAAGGAGCCTACAATGAGCAGTTCTTC,CSAKTQGAYNEQFF,TRBV20-1,many,-,TRBJ2-1
TGTGCCAGCAGATTTATACAGGGTTACGAGCAGTACTTC,CASRFIQGYEQYF,TRBV6-1,many,-,TRBJ2-7
TGCAGTGCTCGGCAACCCGGACAGCCGAACTATGGCTACACCTTC,CSARQPGQPNYGYTF,TRBV20-1,many,-,TRBJ1-2
TGTGCCAGCAGCTCGTCCCGACTAGCGGGGGAGGGGGTCCGCTATTTT,CASSSSRLAGEGVRYF,TRBV7-2,-,TRBD2,TRBJ2-3
TGTGCCAGCAGTTACTCGGCAGGGGATTACACCGGGGAGCTGTTTTTT,CASSYSAGDYTGELFF,TRBV6-5,many,-,TRBJ2-2
TGTGCCAGCAGCCCCCGACAGGGACTGGCTTTCTTT,CASSPRQGLAFF,TRBV9,-,TRBD1,TRBJ1-1
TGTGCCAGCAGCCTTGACACTACCTCCTACGAGCAGTACTTC,CASSLDTTSYEQYF,TRBV7-9,few,-,TRBJ2-7
TGCGCCAGCAGTGACCCGGGACTAGCTAACAACGAGCAGTACTTC,CASSDPGLANNEQYF,TRBV10-2,few,TRBD2,TRBJ2-7
TGTGCCAGCAGCCAGGGACAGCGAGCGTTCTATGGCTACACCTTC,CASSQGQRAFYGYTF,TRBV14,many,TRBD1,TRBJ1-2
TGTGCCAGTACCTCAGGGAAGGGTGGATATCAGCCCCAGCATTTT,CASTSGKGGYQPQHF,TRBV19,-,-,TRBJ1-5
TGTGCTAGTGGCCCCGGGACAGGGACCTTCAACGAGCAGTACTTC,CASGPGTGTFNEQYF,TRBV12-5,-,TRBD1,TRBJ2-7
TGTGCCAGCAGCTTAGCGGGCGCTACTGGAAACACCATATATTTT,CASSLAGATGNTIYF,TRBV7-2,many,-,TRBJ1-3
TGTGCCAGCAGTTGGACGGGGGAGCAGTACTTC,CASSWTGEQYF,TRBV6-1,many,-,TRBJ2-7
TGCGCCAGCAGCTTGGTCCAGACTCCCTACAATGAGCAGTTCTTC,CASSLVQTPYNEQFF,TRBV5-1,-,-,TRBJ2-1
TGCAGTGCTAGGGGGGGCGAAGGGACGCCGAGGGGCACCTTC,CSARGGEGTPRGTF,TRBV20-1,many,-,TRBJ1-2
TGCAGTGCCACACAGGGGATCACCTACGAGCAGTACTTC,CSATQGITYEQYF,TRBV20-1,many,TRBD1,TRBJ2-7
TGTGCCAGCACCCCATATTACCTTGGGACCAAAAACATTCAGTACTTC,CASTPYYLGTKNIQYF,TRBV12-3/TRBV12-4,-,-,TRBJ2-4
TGTGCCAGCAGCTCTACCTACAATGAGCAGTTCTTC,CASSSTYNEQFF,TRBV27,many,-,TRBJ2-1
TGCAGTGCTAGAAGGGTCGACACAGATACGCAGTATTTT,CSARRVDTDTQYF,TRBV20-1,many,-,TRBJ2-3
TGTGCCAGCAGTTTAGGGGGGGATCGGTATGGCTACACCTTC,CASSLGGDRYGYTF,TRBV12-3/TRBV12-4,few,-,TRBJ1-2